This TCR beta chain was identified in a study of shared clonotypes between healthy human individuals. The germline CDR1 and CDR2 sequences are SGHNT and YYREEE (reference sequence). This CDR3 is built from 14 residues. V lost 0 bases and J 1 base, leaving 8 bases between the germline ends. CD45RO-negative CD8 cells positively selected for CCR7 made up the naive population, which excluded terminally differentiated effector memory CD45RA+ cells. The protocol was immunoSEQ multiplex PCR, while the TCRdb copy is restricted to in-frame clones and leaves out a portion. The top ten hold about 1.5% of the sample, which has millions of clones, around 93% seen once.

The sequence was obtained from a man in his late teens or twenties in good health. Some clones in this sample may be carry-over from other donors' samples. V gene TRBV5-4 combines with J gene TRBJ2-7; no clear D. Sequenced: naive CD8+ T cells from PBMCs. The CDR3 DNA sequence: TGTGCCAGCAGCTTGGCCGGGCAGTCCTACGAGCAGTACTTC. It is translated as CASSLAGQSYEQYF. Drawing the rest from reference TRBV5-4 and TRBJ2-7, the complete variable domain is ETGVTQSPTHLIKTRGQQVTLRCSSQSGHNTVSWYQQALGQGPQFIFQYYREEENGRGNFPPRFSGLQFPNYSSELNVNALELDDSALYLCASSLAGQSYEQYFGPGTRLTVT.